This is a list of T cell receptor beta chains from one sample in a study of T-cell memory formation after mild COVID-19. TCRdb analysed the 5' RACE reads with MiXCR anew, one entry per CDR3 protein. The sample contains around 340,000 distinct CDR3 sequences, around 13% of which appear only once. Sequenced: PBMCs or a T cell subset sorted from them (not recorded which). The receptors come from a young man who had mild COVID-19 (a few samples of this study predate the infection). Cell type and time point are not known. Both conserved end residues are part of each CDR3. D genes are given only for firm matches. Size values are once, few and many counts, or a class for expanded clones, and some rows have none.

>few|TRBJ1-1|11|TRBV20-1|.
CSASPGWGAFF
TGCAGTGCCTCTCCGGGGTGGGGAGCTTTCTTT
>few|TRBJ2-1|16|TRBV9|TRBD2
CASSTPGGRARDEQFF
TGTGCCAGCAGCACACCCGGAGGGAGGGCTAGGGATGAGCAGTTCTTC
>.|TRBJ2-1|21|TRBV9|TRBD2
CASSAPPSLAGGGGRDNEQFF
TGTGCCAGCAGCGCCCCCCCATCCCTAGCGGGGGGTGGTGGGAGAGACAATGAGCAGTTCTTC
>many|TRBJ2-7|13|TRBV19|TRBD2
CASSSSGGYEQYF
TGTGCCAGTAGCAGTAGCGGGGGATACGAGCAGTACTTC
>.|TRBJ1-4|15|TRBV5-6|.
CASSWGWSTNEKLFF
TGTGCCAGCAGCTGGGGGTGGTCAACTAATGAAAAACTGTTTTTT
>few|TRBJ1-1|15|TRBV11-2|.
CASSAGANRNTEAFF
TGTGCCAGCAGCGCCGGGGCGAACCGGAACACTGAAGCTTTCTTT
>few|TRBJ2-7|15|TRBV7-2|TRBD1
CASSFPDRAAYEQYF
TGTGCCAGCAGCTTTCCGGACAGGGCGGCCTACGAGCAGTACTTC
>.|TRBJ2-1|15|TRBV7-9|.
CASSFSGIGDNEQFF
TGTGCCAGCAGCTTTTCGGGGATCGGAGACAATGAGCAGTTCTTC
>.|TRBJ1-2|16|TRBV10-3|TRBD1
CATPRDREGIGYGYTF
TGTGCCACCCCGAGGGACAGGGAGGGCATCGGGTATGGCTACACCTTC
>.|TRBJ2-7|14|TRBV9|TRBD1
CASTRQGASYEQYF
TGTGCCAGCACCCGACAGGGGGCCTCCTACGAGCAGTACTTC
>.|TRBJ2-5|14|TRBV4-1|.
CASSQDGLEGAQYF
TGCGCCAGCAGCCAAGACGGACTGGAAGGGGCCCAGTACTTC
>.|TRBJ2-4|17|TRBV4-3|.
CASSQDLRAGTKNIQYF
TGCGCCAGCAGCCAAGATTTGAGGGCAGGGACTAAAAACATTCAGTACTTC
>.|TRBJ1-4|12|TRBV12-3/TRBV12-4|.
CASREGNEKLFF
TGTGCCAGCAGGGAGGGGAATGAAAAACTGTTTTTT
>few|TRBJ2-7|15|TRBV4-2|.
CASSQGPTLDYEQYF
TGTGCCAGCAGCCAAGGTCCTACCCTGGATTACGAGCAGTACTTC
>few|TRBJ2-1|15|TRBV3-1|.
CASSQGYGAAIVQFF
TGTGCCAGCAGCCAAGGTTACGGCGCAGCTATTGTGCAGTTCTTC
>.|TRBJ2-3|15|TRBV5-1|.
CASSPAGVRADTQYF
TGCGCCAGCAGCCCGGCCGGGGTTCGAGCAGATACGCAGTATTTT
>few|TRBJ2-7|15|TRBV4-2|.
CASSQELTPGYEQYF
TGTGCCAGCAGCCAAGAATTGACCCCGGGGTACGAGCAGTACTTC
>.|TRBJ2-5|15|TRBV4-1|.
CASSHLQGNQETQYF
TGCGCCAGCAGCCATCTACAGGGAAACCAAGAGACCCAGTACTTC
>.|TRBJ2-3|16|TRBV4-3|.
CASSQDRGGFSDTQYF
TGCGCCAGCAGCCAAGATAGGGGGGGCTTCTCAGATACGCAGTATTTT
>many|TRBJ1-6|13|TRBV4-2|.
CASSQDRNSPLHF
TGTGCCAGCAGCCAAGATCGGAATTCACCCCTCCACTTT
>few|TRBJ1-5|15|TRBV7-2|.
CASSFSGKSNQPQHF
TGTGCCAGCAGCTTTTCAGGGAAGAGCAATCAGCCCCAGCATTTT
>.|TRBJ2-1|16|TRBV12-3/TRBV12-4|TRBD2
CASSLLLAGNYNEQFF
TGTGCCAGCAGCCTCCTACTAGCGGGAAACTACAATGAGCAGTTCTTC
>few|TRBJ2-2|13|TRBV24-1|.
CATMDSNTGELFF
TGTGCCACCATGGACTCGAACACCGGGGAGCTGTTTTTT
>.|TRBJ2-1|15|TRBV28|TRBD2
CASSLFGSGGVEQFF
TGTGCCAGCAGTTTATTTGGCAGCGGGGGGGTTGAGCAGTTCTTC
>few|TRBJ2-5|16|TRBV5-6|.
CASSPRDSGLQETQYF
TGTGCCAGCAGCCCCCGGGACTCAGGATTACAAGAGACCCAGTACTTC
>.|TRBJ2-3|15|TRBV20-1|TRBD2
CSATWAGGHTDTQYF
TGCAGTGCTACGTGGGCGGGGGGCCACACAGATACGCAGTATTTT
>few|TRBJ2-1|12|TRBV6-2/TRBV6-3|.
CASSDNPNEQFF
TGTGCCAGCAGCGACAACCCCAATGAGCAGTTCTTC
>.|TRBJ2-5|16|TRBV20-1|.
CSARDVFGGRGETQYF
TGCAGTGCTAGAGATGTTTTCGGGGGCAGGGGGGAGACCCAGTACTTC
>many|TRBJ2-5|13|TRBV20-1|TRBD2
CSSLGLSQETQYF
TGCAGTTCTTTGGGACTATCCCAAGAGACCCAGTACTTC
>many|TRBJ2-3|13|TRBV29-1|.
CSPHGGLTDTQYF
TGCAGCCCCCATGGGGGATTGACAGATACGCAGTATTTT
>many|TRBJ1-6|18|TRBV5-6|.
CASSPGRGGSYYNSPLHF
TGTGCCAGCAGTCCTGGTCGAGGAGGGAGCTATTATAATTCACCCCTCCACTTT
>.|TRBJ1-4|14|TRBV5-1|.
CASSLEAGYEKLFF
TGCGCCAGCAGCTTGGAGGCAGGTTATGAAAAACTGTTTTTT
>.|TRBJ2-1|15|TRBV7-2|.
CASSFLSRGYSEQFF
TGTGCCAGCAGCTTCCTTTCACGGGGATACAGTGAGCAGTTCTTC
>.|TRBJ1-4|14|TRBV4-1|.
CASSPGPADEKLFF
TGCGCCAGCAGCCCCGGACCGGCGGATGAAAAACTGTTTTTT
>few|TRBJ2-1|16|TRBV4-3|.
CASSPRLTIVYNEQFF
TGCGCCAGCAGCCCCCGACTCACCATCGTCTACAATGAGCAGTTCTTC
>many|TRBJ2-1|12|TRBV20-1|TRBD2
CSASGGADEQFF
TGCAGTGCTAGCGGGGGGGCCGATGAGCAGTTCTTC
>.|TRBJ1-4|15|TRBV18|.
CASSPRTVTNEKLFF
TGTGCCAGCTCACCCCGGACAGTAACTAATGAAAAACTGTTTTTT
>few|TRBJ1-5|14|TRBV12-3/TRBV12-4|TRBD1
CASSTGGWTQPQHF
TGTGCCAGCAGTACAGGGGGTTGGACGCAGCCCCAGCATTTT
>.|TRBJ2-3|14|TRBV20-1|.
CSARDVRGADTQYF
TGCAGTGCTAGAGATGTCAGGGGAGCAGATACGCAGTATTTT